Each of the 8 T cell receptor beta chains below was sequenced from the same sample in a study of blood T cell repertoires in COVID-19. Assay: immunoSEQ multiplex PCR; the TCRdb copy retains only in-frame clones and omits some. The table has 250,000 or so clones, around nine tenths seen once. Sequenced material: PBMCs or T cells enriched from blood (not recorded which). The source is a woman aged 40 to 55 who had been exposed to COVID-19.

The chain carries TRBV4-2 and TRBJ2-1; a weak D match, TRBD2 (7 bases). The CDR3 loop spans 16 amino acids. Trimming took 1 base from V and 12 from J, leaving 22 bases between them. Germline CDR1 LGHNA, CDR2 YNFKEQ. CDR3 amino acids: CASSQGSSRGHGLQFF. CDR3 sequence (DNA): TGTGCCAGCAGCCAAGGGTCATCGCGGGGGCATGGTTTGCAGTTCTTC.

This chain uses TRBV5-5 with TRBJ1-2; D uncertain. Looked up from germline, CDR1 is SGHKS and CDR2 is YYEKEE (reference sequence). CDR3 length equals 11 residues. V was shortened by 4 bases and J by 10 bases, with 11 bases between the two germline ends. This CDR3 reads CASSRELVYTF. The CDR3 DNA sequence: TGTGCCAGCAGCCGGGAGCTCGTCTACACCTTC.

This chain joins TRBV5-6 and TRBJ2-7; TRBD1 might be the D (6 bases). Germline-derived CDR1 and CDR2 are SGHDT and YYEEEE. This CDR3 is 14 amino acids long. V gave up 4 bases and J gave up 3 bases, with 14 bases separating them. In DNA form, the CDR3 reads TGTGCCAGCAGCCGCGCAGGGGTCTTCTACGAGCAGTACGTC. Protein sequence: CASSRAGVFYEQYV.

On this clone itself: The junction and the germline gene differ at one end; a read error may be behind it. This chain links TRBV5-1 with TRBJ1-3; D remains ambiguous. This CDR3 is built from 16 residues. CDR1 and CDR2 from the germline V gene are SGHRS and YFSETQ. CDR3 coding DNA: TGTGCCAGCAGCGGCACCTCACCCGTTCGTGGAAACACCATATATTTT. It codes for CASSGTSPVRGNTIYF.

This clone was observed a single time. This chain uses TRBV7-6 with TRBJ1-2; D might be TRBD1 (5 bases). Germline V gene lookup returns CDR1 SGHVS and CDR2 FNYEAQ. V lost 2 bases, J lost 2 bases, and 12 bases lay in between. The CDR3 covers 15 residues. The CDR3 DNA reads TGTGCCAGCAGCTTAATAGGACGACAGAACTATGGCTACACCTTC. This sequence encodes CASSLIGRQNYGYTF.

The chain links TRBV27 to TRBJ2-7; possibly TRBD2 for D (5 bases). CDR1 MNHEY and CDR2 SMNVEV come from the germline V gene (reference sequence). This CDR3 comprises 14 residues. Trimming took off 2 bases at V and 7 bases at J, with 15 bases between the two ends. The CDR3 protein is CASSLKGAGGEQYV. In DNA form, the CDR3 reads TGTGCCAGCAGTTTAAAGGGCGCGGGCGGGGAGCAGTACGTC.

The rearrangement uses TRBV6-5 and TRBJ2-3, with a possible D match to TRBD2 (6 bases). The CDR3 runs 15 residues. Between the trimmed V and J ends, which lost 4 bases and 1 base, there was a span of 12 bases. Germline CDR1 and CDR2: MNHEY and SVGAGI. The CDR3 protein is CASSSTGGRTDTQYF. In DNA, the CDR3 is TGTGCCAGCAGTTCCACCGGGGGTCGCACAGATACGCAGTATTTT.

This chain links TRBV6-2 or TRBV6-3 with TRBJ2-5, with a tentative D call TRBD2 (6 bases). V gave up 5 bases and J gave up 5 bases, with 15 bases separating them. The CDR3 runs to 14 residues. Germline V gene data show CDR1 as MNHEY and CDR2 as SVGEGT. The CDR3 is CASSRDFGRETQYF. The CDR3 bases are TGTGCCAGCAGTCGGGACTTCGGCAGGGAGACCCAGTACTTC.